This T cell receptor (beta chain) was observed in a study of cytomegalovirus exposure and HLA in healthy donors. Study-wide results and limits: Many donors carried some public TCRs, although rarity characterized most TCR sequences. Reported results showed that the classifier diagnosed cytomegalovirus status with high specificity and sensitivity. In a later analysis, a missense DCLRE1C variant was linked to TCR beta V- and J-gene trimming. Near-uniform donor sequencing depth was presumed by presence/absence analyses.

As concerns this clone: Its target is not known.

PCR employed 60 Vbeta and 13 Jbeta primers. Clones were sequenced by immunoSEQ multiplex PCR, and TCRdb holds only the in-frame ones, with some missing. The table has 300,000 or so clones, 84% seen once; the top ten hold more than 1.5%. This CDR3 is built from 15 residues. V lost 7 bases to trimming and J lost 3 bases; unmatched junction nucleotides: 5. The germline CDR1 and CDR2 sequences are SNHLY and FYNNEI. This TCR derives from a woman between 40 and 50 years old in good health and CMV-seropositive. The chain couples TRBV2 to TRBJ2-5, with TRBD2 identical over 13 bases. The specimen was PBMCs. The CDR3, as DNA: TGTGCCAGCACCGGACTAGCGGGAGAAGAAGAGACCCAGTACTTC. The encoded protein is CASTGLAGEEETQYF.